The T cell receptor beta chain under discussion was sequenced for a study of blood T cells in healthy people across ages. The V gene's germline CDR1 is SGHRS and CDR2 YFSETQ. The CDR3 has 15 amino acids. Trimming took 2 bases from V and 1 from J; bases not matched to a gene: 3. The people who gave samples were healthy Caucasians from Russia, aged roughly 6 to 100. Combining a sample-barcoded 5' primer with a J-beta primer mix, a second PCR ran for about 6 to 12 cycles. Via MiXCR, TCRdb re-called the 5' RACE reads, giving one row per CDR3 protein. The sample shows 500,000 to 700,000 distinct CDR3 sequences, about 30% of them seen only once. This clonotype was counted only a few times.

Sequencing used blood. This receptor was identified in a woman older than 75 in good health. The gene calls are TRBV5-1 and TRBJ1-1; TRBD1 matches 9 bases. The CDR3 reads CASSLRQGGNTEAFF. In DNA form, the CDR3 reads TGCGCCAGCAGCTTAAGACAGGGGGGGAACACTGAAGCTTTCTTT.